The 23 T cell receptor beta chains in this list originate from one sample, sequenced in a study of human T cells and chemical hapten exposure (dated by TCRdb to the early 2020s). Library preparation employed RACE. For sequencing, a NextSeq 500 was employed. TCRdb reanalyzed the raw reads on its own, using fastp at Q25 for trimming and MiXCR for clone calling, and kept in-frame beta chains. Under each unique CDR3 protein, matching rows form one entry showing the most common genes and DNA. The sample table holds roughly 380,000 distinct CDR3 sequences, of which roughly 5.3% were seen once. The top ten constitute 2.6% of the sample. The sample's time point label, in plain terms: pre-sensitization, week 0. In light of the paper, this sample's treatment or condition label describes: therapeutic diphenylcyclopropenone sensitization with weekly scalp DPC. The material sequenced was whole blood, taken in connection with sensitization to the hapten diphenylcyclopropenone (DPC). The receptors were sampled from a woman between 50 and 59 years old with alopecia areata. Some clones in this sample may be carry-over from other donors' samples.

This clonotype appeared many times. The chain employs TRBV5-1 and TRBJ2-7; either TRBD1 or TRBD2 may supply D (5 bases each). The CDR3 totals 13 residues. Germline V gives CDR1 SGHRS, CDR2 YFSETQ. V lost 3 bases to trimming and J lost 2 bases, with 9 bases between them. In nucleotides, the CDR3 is TGCGCCAGCAGCTACGGGGACCCCTACGAGCAGTACTTC. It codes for CASSYGDPYEQYF.

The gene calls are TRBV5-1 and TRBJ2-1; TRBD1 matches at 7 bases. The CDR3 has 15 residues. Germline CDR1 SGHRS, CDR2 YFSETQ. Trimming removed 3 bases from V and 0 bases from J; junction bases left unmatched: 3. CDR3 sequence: CASSSTGISYNEQFF. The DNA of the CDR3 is TGCGCCAGCAGCTCGACAGGGATCTCCTACAATGAGCAGTTCTTC.

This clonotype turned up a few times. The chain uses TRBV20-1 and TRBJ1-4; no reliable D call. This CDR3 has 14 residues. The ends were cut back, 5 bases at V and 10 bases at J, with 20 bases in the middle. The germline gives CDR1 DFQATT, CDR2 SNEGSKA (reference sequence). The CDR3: CSAPVPPPTLKLFF. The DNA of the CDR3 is TGCAGTGCTCCGGTCCCACCGCCCACACTAAAACTGTTTTTT.

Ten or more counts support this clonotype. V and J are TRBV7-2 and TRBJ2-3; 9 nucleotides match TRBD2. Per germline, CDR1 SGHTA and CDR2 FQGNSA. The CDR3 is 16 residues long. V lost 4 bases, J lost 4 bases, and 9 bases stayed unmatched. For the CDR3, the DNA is TGTGCCAGCAGCTCGACTAGCGGCTCGGCTGCAGATACGCAGTATTTT. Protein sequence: CASSSTSGSAADTQYF.

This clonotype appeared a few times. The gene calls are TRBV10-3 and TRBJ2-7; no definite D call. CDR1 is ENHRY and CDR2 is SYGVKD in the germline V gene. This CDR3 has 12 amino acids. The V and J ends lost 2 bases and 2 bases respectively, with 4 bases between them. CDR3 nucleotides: TGTGCCATCAGTGAGGTCCCCTACGAGCAGTACTTC. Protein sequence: CAISEVPYEQYF.

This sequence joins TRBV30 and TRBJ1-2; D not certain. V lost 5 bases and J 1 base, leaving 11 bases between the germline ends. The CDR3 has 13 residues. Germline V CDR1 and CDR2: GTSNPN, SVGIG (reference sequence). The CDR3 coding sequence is TGTGCCTGGGGAAGGGAAGATAACTATGGCTACACCTTC. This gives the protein CAWGREDNYGYTF. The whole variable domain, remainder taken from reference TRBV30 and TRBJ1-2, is SQTIHQWPATLVQPVGSPLSLECTVEGTSNPNLYWYRQAAGRGLQLLFYSVGIGQISSEVPQNLSASRPQDRQFILSSKKLLLSDSGFYLCAWGREDNYGYTFGSGTRLTVV.

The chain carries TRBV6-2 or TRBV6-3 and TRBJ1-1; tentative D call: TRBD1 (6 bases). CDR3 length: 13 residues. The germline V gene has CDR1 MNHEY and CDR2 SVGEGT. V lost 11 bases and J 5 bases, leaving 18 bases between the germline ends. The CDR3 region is CAAHRVRGTEAFF. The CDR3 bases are TGTGCCGCGCACAGGGTGAGGGGAACTGAAGCTTTCTTT.

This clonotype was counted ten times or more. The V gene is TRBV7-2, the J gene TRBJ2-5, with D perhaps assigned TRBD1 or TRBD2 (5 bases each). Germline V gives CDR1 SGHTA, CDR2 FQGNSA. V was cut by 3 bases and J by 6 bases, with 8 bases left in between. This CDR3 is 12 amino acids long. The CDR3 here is CASSLGVKTQYF. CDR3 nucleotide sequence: TGTGCCAGCAGCTTGGGGGTAAAGACCCAGTACTTC.

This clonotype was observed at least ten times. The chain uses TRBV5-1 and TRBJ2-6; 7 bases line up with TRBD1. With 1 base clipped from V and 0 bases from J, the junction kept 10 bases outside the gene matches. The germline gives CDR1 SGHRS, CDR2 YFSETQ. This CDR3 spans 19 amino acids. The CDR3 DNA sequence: TGCGCCAGCAGCTTGAATGAAAAGGCAGGGGGCTCTGGGGCCAACGTCCTGACTTTC. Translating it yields CASSLNEKAGGSGANVLTF.

The CDR3 DNA sequence: TGTGCCACCAGCGGGACCGGGACTAGAGGCGATGAGCAGTTCTTC. Protein: CATSGTGTRGDEQFF. This chain joins TRBV24-1 and TRBJ2-1; 8 bases are a match to TRBD2. Trimming took 7 bases from V and 8 from J; bases not matched to a gene: 12. The germline gives CDR1 KGHDR, CDR2 SFDVKD. The CDR3 is 15 amino acids.

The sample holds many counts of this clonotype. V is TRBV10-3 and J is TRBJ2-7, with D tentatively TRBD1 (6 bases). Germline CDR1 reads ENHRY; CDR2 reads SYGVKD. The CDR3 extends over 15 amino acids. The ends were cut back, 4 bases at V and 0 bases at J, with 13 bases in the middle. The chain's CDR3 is CAISAQGPSSYEQYF. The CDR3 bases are TGTGCCATCAGTGCACAGGGTCCTAGCTCCTACGAGCAGTACTTC.

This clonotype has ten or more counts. The CDR3 region has the DNA TGTGCCAGCAGCCCGGGACTAGCGGGGGCCCGGGGGTCCAATGAGCAGTTCTTC. As protein: CASSPGLAGARGSNEQFF. The chain is built from TRBV5-4 and TRBJ2-1; 14 nucleotides match TRBD2. The germline V gene encodes CDR1 SGHNT and CDR2 YYREEE (reference sequence). The CDR3 contains 18 residues. Trimming took 4 bases from V and 6 from J; bases not matched to a gene: 12. The variable domain in full, with the rest retrieved from reference TRBV5-4 and TRBJ2-1, is ETGVTQSPTHLIKTRGQQVTLRCSSQSGHNTVSWYQQALGQGPQFIFQYYREEENGRGNFPPRFSGLQFPNYSSELNVNALELDDSALYLCASSPGLAGARGSNEQFFGPGTRLTVL.

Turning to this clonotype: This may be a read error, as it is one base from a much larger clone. The DNA for the CDR3 is TGTGCCAGCAGTGAGAGGAGCTCCTATAATTCACCCCTCCACTTT. The encoded protein is CASSERSSYNSPLHF. The rearrangement links TRBV25-1 to TRBJ1-6, with no clear D. CDR3 length: 15 amino acids. Germline V gives CDR1 MGHDK, CDR2 SYGVNS. V gave up 3 bases and J gave up 0 bases, with 6 bases separating them.

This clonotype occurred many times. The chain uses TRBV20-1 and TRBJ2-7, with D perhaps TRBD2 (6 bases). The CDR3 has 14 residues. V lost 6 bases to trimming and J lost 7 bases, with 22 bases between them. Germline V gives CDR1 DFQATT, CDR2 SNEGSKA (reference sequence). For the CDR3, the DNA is TGCAGTGCCCCAGACCGGGACTCACTTTGGGAGCAGTACTTC. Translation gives CSAPDRDSLWEQYF.

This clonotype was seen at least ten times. The CDR3 loop is CASSLDAGGPYEQYF. CDR3 coding DNA: TGCGCCAGCAGCTTGGATGCGGGAGGGCCGTACGAGCAGTACTTC. V gene TRBV5-1 combines with J gene TRBJ2-7; 9 bases fit TRBD2. V trimming: 0 bases; J trimming: 4 bases; junction bases outside the gene matches: 5. This CDR3 is 15 amino acids long. CDR1 is SGHRS, CDR2 YFSETQ, per germline.

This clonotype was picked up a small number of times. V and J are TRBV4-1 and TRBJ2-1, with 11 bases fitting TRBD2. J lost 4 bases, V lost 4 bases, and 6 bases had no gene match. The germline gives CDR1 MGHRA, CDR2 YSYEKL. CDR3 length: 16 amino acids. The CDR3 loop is CASSPMTSGVYNEQFF. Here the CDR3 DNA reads TGCGCCAGCAGCCCTATGACTAGCGGGGTTTACAATGAGCAGTTCTTC.

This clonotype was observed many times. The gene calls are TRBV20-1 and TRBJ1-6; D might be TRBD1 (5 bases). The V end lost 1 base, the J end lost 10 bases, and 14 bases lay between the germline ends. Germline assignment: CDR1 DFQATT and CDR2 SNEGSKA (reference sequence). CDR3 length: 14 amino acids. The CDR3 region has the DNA TGCAGTGCTAGAGTTTCGAATGGGGGGTCACCCCTCCACTTT. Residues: CSARVSNGGSPLHF.

CDR3 amino acids: CASSPSGTGGSPLHF. The CDR3, as DNA: TGTGCCAGCAGCCCGTCCGGGACAGGGGGCTCACCCCTCCACTTT. The chain has TRBV7-9 and TRBJ1-6; 12 nucleotides line up with TRBD1. Looked up from germline, CDR1 is SEHNR and CDR2 is FQNEAQ (reference sequence). The length of the CDR3 is 15 residues. The V segment lost 5 bases and the J segment 10 bases; nucleotides outside the gene matches: 6.

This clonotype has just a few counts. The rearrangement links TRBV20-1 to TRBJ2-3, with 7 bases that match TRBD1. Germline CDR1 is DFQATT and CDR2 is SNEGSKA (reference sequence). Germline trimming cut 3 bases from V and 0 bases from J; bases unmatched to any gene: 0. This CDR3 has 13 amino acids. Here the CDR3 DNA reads TGCAGTGCTAGGACAGGGAGCACAGATACGCAGTATTTT. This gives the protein CSARTGSTDTQYF.

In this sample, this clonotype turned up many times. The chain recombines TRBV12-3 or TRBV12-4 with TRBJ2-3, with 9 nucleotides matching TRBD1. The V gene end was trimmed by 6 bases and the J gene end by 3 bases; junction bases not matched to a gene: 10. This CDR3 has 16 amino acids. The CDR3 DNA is TGTGCCAGCAGCCTACGAGGACAGGGGATAACAGATACGCAGTATTTT. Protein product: CASSLRGQGITDTQYF.

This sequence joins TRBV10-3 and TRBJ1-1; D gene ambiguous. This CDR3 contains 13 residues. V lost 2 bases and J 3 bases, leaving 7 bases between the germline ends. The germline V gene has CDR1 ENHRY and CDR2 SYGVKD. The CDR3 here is CAISEGRDTEAFF. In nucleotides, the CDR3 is TGTGCCATCAGTGAGGGTAGGGACACTGAAGCTTTCTTT.

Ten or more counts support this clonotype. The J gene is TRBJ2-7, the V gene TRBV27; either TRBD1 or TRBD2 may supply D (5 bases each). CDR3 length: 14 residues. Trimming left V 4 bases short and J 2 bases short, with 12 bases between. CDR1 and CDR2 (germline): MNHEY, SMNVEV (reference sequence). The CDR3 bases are TGTGCCAGCAGTTATCGGGGACCCACCTACGAGCAGTACTTC. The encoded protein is CASSYRGPTYEQYF.

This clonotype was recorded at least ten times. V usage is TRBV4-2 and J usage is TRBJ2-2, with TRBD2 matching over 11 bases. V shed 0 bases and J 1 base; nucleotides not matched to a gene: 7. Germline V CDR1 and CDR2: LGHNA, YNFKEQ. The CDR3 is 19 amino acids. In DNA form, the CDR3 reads TGTGCCAGCAGCCAAGAACTAGCGGGGGCTTACATGAACACCGGGGAGCTGTTTTTT. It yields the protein CASSQELAGAYMNTGELFF.